A single sample is the source of the 13 T cell receptor beta chains below, sequenced in a study of CXCR3-negative and CXCR3-positive naive CD8 T cells. Overall study findings and caveats: Naive CXCR3-positive cells had TRB CDR3s more hydrophobic than those of CXCR3-negative naive cells.

It was by 5' RACE with UMI labels that the TRB cDNA libraries were prepared. TCRdb reprocessed the 5' RACE reads, with one entry per CDR3 protein and no DNA. The repertoire table contains roughly 6,000 distinct CDR3 sequences. These receptors have no known antigen. Input material: naive CXCR3+ CD8+ T cells from blood. This sample's subset: CD45RO-CCR7+CD27+CD95- naive CD8+ T cells expressing CXCR3 (TNR3+). The receptors come from a human donor in good health. Some clones in this sample may be carry-over from other donors' samples.

This clonotype registers medium-sized by frequency. The rearrangement links TRBV9 to TRBJ1-1. The CDR3 consists of 13 residues. Germline V gives CDR1 SGDLS, CDR2 YYNGEE. The chain's CDR3 is CASSPDMNTEAFF.

The chain joins TRBV27 to TRBJ2-7; the TCRdb call, TRBD1, lacks DNA for checking. This CDR3 has 13 amino acids. Per the germline V gene, CDR1 is MNHEY and CDR2 is SMNVEV (reference sequence). The CDR3 sequence is CASKIQGSYEQYF.

The gene calls are TRBV6-2 or TRBV6-3 and TRBJ2-7; the TCRdb D gene call, TRBD1, has no DNA to confirm it. The V gene's germline CDR1 is MNHEY and CDR2 SVGEGT. The CDR3 is 15 residues long. The CDR3 reads CASSDRDGGSYEQYF.

The V and J genes are TRBV2 and TRBJ2-7. This CDR3 region has 11 residues. Germline CDR1 reads SNHLY; CDR2 reads FYNNEI. The CDR3: CASSEGYEQYF. The full variable domain, completed using reference TRBV2 and TRBJ2-7, is EPEVTQTPSHQVTQMGQEVILRCVPISNHLYFYWYRQILGQKVEFLVSFYNNEISEKSEIFDDQFSVERPDGSNFTLKIRSTKLEDSAMYFCASSEGYEQYFGPGTRLTVT.

The chain joins TRBV27 to TRBJ2-1; checking the TCRdb D call of TRBD1 is not possible without DNA. Germline V lookup: CDR1 MNHEY, CDR2 SMNVEV (reference sequence). This CDR3 has 14 amino acids. CDR3 amino acids: CASSLDDSVSEQFF.

The genes are TRBV6-5 and TRBJ2-3; TCRdb outputs TRBD2, but without DNA this stays unchecked. This CDR3 is built from 19 residues. CDR1 MNHEY and CDR2 SVGAGI come from the germline V gene. CDR3 residues: CASSYLFSSSGGITDTQYF.

This chain uses TRBV5-1 with TRBJ2-1; TCRdb calls TRBD2, which cannot be checked without DNA. The CDR3 loop spans 15 amino acids. The V gene's germline CDR1 is SGHRS and CDR2 YFSETQ. The CDR3 sequence is CASSPERGAGNEQFF.

The CDR3 loop is CASSYPQGAATYEQYF. This chain links TRBV7-8 with TRBJ2-7; as DNA is missing, the TRBD1 call by TCRdb cannot be tested. The CDR3 is 16 residues long. CDR1 SGHVS and CDR2 FQNEAQ come from the germline V gene.

The V gene is TRBV5-1, the J gene TRBJ2-7; TCRdb gives TRBD2 as the D gene, but with no DNA this cannot be confirmed. The CDR3 is made up of 15 amino acids. From germline, CDR1 is SGHRS and CDR2 YFSETQ. The CDR3 here is CASSLEGQLADEQYF.

This chain connects TRBV29-1 to TRBJ2-1. This CDR3 comprises 12 residues. Germline V gene sequence: CDR1 SQVTM, CDR2 ANQGSEA. CDR3 region: CSVEHRYNEQFF.

By frequency, this clonotype registers medium-sized. This chain joins TRBV29-1 and TRBJ1-2; TCRdb outputs TRBD1, but without DNA this stays unchecked. The length of the CDR3 is 15 residues. Per the germline V gene, CDR1 is SQVTM and CDR2 is ANQGSEA. CDR3 protein: CSVSGTGAAAYGYTF.

This chain links TRBV29-1 with TRBJ2-5; TCRdb picks TRBD1, but there is no DNA to check that call. CDR1 is SQVTM, CDR2 ANQGSEA, per germline. The CDR3 length is 15 residues. This CDR3 reads CSVDGTGHRWETQYF.

This clonotype registers medium-sized by frequency. The chain has TRBV29-1 and TRBJ2-7; TCRdb names TRBD2, which stays unverified in the absence of DNA. There are 13 residues in the CDR3. Germline V gene sequence: CDR1 SQVTM, CDR2 ANQGSEA. The CDR3 region is CSVTGLAGYEQYF.